These 26 T cell receptor beta chains were all obtained from the same sample, sequenced in a study of cytomegalovirus exposure and HLA in healthy donors. The PCR ran on 60 Vbeta and 13 Jbeta primers. The assay was immunoSEQ multiplex PCR, and TCRdb's table has in-frame clones only and misses some. The sample records under 300,000 clones, nearly 95% being singletons. The sequencing input was PBMCs. Receptors originate from a girl aged 2 to 9 in good health and CMV-seronegative.

The V and J genes are TRBV9 and TRBJ1-1, with D maybe TRBD1 (5 bases). The CDR3 sequence is 13 residues long. Trimming took off 4 bases at V and 3 bases at J, with 10 bases between the two ends. CDR1 is SGDLS, CDR2 YYNGEE, per germline. CDR3 coding DNA: TGTGCCAGCAGCCCAGGGATATACACTGAAGCTTTCTTT. Translated, it gives CASSPGIYTEAFF.

V gene TRBV10-2 combines with J gene TRBJ2-7; 7 nucleotides agree with TRBD2. Germline-derived CDR1 and CDR2 are WSHSY and SAAADI. Trimming at V came to 8 bases and at J to 4 bases, leaving 14 bases not matched to a gene. The CDR3 sequence is 15 residues long. The CDR3 spells CASRPQRLAAYEQYF. For the CDR3, the DNA is TGCGCCAGCCGTCCCCAAAGGCTAGCGGCTTACGAGCAGTACTTC.

The chain couples TRBV9 to TRBJ1-2; 12 nucleotides match TRBD1. J lost 8 bases, V lost 3 bases, and 5 bases had no gene match. This CDR3 is built from 14 residues. Germline V gives CDR1 SGDLS, CDR2 YYNGEE. This CDR3 is CASSAGTGGKGYTF. Written as DNA, the CDR3 is TGTGCCAGCAGCGCAGGGACAGGGGGCAAGGGCTACACCTTC.

The chain combines TRBV6-1 with TRBJ2-5; 7 bases are shared with TRBD1. V dropped 6 bases and J dropped 3; count of bases not matched to a gene: 7. The length of the CDR3 is 14 residues. Germline CDR1 and CDR2: MNHNS and SASEGT. The CDR3 nucleotides read TGTGCCAGCAGCCCTGCCGGGACAGAAGAGACCCAGTACTTC. Its translation is CASSPAGTEETQYF.

This rearrangement joins TRBV6-1 to TRBJ2-7; TRBD1 is a possible D gene (6 bases). Germline loops: CDR1 MNHNS, CDR2 SASEGT. V was pared by 4 bases and J by 4 bases, with 17 bases between. The CDR3 runs 15 residues. CDR3 sequence: CASSAGAGDSYEQYF. The CDR3 bases are TGTGCCAGCAGTGCAGGAGCAGGGGATTCGTACGAGCAGTACTTC.

This chain links TRBV15 with TRBJ2-1; no clear D gene. CDR1 and CDR2 from the germline V gene are LNHNV and YYDKDF (reference sequence). V dropped 5 bases and J dropped 9 bases, with 11 bases sitting between them. This CDR3 region has 12 residues. CDR3 nucleotides: TGTGCCACCAGCCGTGAGAGAGGTGAGCAGTTCTTC. Its translation is CATSRERGEQFF.

V gene TRBV5-1 combines with J gene TRBJ2-1; D might be TRBD2 (5 bases). This CDR3 has 16 residues. Trimming pared 1 base from V and 0 bases from J, leaving 11 bases between. CDR1 SGHRS and CDR2 YFSETQ come from the germline V gene. The CDR3 DNA follows: TGCGCCAGCAGCTTGTTGTCTAGCTTCTCCTACAATGAGCAGTTCTTC. The encoded protein is CASSLLSSFSYNEQFF.

The DNA of the CDR3 is TGTGCCAGCAGTTTACGGGGACTAGCGGGAGGTCTTTACAATGAGCAGTTCTTC. This codes for CASSLRGLAGGLYNEQFF. The chain links TRBV28 to TRBJ2-1; 15 bases are shared with TRBD2. The CDR3 contains 18 residues. Germline assignment: CDR1 MDHEN and CDR2 SYDVKM. V shed 2 bases and J 4 bases; nucleotides not matched to a gene: 6.

CDR3 protein: CASTPPKPNTGELFF. Here the CDR3 DNA reads TGTGCCAGCACCCCACCCAAGCCGAACACCGGGGAGCTGTTTTTT. The chain carries TRBV25-1 and TRBJ2-2; D unresolved. The germline V gene has CDR1 MGHDK and CDR2 SYGVNS. The CDR3 runs to 15 residues. V lost 7 bases to trimming and J lost 0 bases, with 12 bases between them.

The gene calls are TRBV4-1 and TRBJ2-2, with 8 bases lining up with TRBD2. V shed 6 bases, J shed 5 bases, and the junction held 5 bases outside the gene matches. CDR3 length: 14 amino acids. Germline V gene data show CDR1 as MGHRA and CDR2 as YSYEKL. CDR3 amino acids: CASRPTGGTGELFF. The CDR3 DNA follows: TGCGCCAGCAGACCGACGGGGGGGACCGGGGAGCTGTTTTTT.

The rearrangement uses TRBV15 and TRBJ2-1; TRBD2 might be the D (6 bases). Trimming removed 2 bases from V and 4 bases from J, with 9 bases in between. Germline V gene lookup returns CDR1 LNHNV and CDR2 YYDKDF (reference sequence). This CDR3 has 14 residues. The CDR3 DNA is TGTGCCACCAGCAGAACCGGGACTTACAATGAGCAGTTCTTC. Its protein is CATSRTGTYNEQFF. Full variable domain (missing parts from reference TRBV15 and TRBJ2-1): DAMVIQNPRYQVTQFGKPVTLSCSQTLNHNVMYWYQQKSSQAPKLLFHYYDKDFNNEADTPDNFQSRRPNTSFCFLDIRSPGLGDTAMYLCATSRTGTYNEQFFGPGTRLTVL.

The chain couples TRBV11-2 to TRBJ2-7, with 7 bases fitting TRBD2. J lost 0 bases, V lost 7 bases, and 9 bases had no gene match. CDR3 size: 15 residues. CDR1 and CDR2 from the germline V gene are SGHAT and FQNNGV. CDR3 loop: CASTPWEGSSYEQYF. For the CDR3, the DNA is TGTGCCAGCACCCCGTGGGAGGGGAGCTCCTACGAGCAGTACTTC.

About this clone itself: The sample carries other DNA sequences with the same CDR3. The chain uses TRBV7-8 and TRBJ1-3, with a possible D match to TRBD1 (6 bases). The V end was cut by 3 bases, the J end by 0 bases, with 12 bases between. This CDR3 has 16 residues. CDR1 and CDR2 from the germline V gene are SGHVS and FQNEAQ. CDR3 DNA sequence: TGTGCCAGCAGCTTGGGGGGGACAATCTCTGGAAACACCATATATTTT. Its translation: CASSLGGTISGNTIYF.

This clone appeared a few times. V is TRBV2 and J is TRBJ1-6; weak D call: TRBD1 (5 bases). Between the trimmed V and J ends, which lost 4 bases and 10 bases, there was a span of 17 bases. The CDR3 contains 15 residues. Per the germline V gene, CDR1 is SNHLY and CDR2 is FYNNEI. The CDR3 nucleotides are TGTGCCAGCAGTGGCGGGGGAGGAATCACCTCACCCCTCCACTTT. Translation: CASSGGGGITSPLHF.

The chain joins TRBV4-1 to TRBJ1-2; D remains unclear. Trimming took 4 bases from V and 3 from J, leaving 18 bases between them. The CDR3 sequence is 16 residues long. Germline V lookup: CDR1 MGHRA, CDR2 YSYEKL. The CDR3 is CASSPPVGREYYGYTF. CDR3 sequence (DNA): TGCGCCAGCAGCCCCCCAGTGGGGAGAGAATACTATGGCTACACCTTC.

The chain links TRBV21-1 to TRBJ2-2; the table gives TRBD1 as D, unverified against the DNA. TRBV21-1 is shown as a pseudogene. The CDR3 contains 13 residues. CDR3 nucleotides: TGTGCCAGCAGCAGGACAGGGCACGGGGAGCTGTTTTTT. Its protein is CASSRTGHGELFF.

This chain uses TRBV28 with TRBJ2-7; 10 bases align to TRBD1. V lost 3 bases and J lost 7; bases outside the gene matches: 9. The CDR3 sequence is 15 residues long. Looked up from germline, CDR1 is MDHEN and CDR2 is SYDVKM. DNA for the CDR3: TGTGCCAGCAGTTTCCGAACTGGACAGGGGGTAGAGCAGTACTTC. Amino acids: CASSFRTGQGVEQYF.

This chain connects TRBV9 to TRBJ2-5; tentatively, D is TRBD2 (6 bases). Germline CDR1 and CDR2: SGDLS and YYNGEE. The CDR3 has 13 residues. Deletions cut 5 bases from V and 1 base from J, with 9 bases between. The CDR3 sequence: CASSGSGQETQYF. The CDR3 region has the DNA TGTGCCAGCAGTGGTAGCGGCCAAGAGACCCAGTACTTC.

This clone was seen a handful of times. The gene calls are TRBV5-1 and TRBJ1-2; D might be TRBD1 (5 bases). Germline loops: CDR1 SGHRS, CDR2 YFSETQ. Trimming took off 7 bases at V and 3 bases at J, with 13 bases between the two ends. There are 13 residues in the CDR3. This CDR3 reads CASSRDQDYGYTF. CDR3 DNA sequence: TGCGCCAGCTCCAGGGATCAGGACTATGGCTACACCTTC.

The rearrangement uses TRBV10-1 and TRBJ2-1; 11 bases are a match to TRBD2. CDR1 and CDR2 from the germline V gene are WNHNN and SYGVQD (reference sequence). J was trimmed by 8 bases and V by 6 bases; bases with no gene match: 6. The CDR3 length is 14 residues. CDR3 region: CASSPRLAGYEQFF. CDR3 bases: TGCGCCAGCAGCCCGCGACTAGCGGGATATGAGCAGTTCTTC.

In this sample, this clone turned up a few times. J is TRBJ2-7 and V is TRBV6-1; 9 positions match TRBD1. This CDR3 is built from 11 residues. Germline CDR1 and CDR2: MNHNS and SASEGT. J gave up 10 bases and V 6 bases, and 4 bases lay outside the gene matches. The chain's CDR3 is CASRLGQGQYF. Written as DNA, the CDR3 is TGTGCCAGCAGACTGGGACAGGGTCAGTACTTC.

This rearrangement joins TRBV15 to TRBJ2-7, with 10 bases fitting TRBD2. Germline V gene data show CDR1 as LNHNV and CDR2 as YYDKDF (reference sequence). The CDR3 is made up of 19 amino acids. With V trimmed by 1 base and J by 2 bases, 14 bases remained unmatched. The CDR3 coding sequence is TGTGCCACCAGCAGAGTAGGTCTAGCGGGAGATCTTAGAGCCTACGAGCAGTACTTC. Its protein product is CATSRVGLAGDLRAYEQYF.

This chain connects TRBV27 to TRBJ1-6; TRBD1 aligns across 7 bases. Germline assignment: CDR1 MNHEY and CDR2 SMNVEV (reference sequence). CDR3 length equals 16 residues. The ends lost 5 bases at V and 7 bases at J; junction bases unmatched: 11. CDR3 sequence reads: CASSQLPTGTNSPLHF. The CDR3 DNA sequence: TGTGCCAGCAGTCAACTACCGACAGGGACGAATTCACCCCTCCACTTT.

J is TRBJ1-6 and V is TRBV10-3, with 7 bases fitting TRBD1. Trimming at V came to 6 bases and at J to 7 bases, leaving 9 bases not matched to a gene. Germline loops: CDR1 ENHRY, CDR2 SYGVKD. There are 15 residues in the CDR3. The CDR3 DNA is TGTGCCATCAGGCCATCCGACAGGGTAAATTCACCCCTCCACTTT. This sequence encodes CAIRPSDRVNSPLHF.

The table lists this clone with a count of one. The chain has TRBV30 and TRBJ2-2; D may be TRBD2 (5 bases). The germline V gene encodes CDR1 GTSNPN and CDR2 SVGIG (reference sequence). The CDR3 consists of 12 residues. V gave up 7 bases and J gave up 5 bases, with 11 bases separating them. CDR3 in DNA: TGTGCCTTTGAGGGAGCAACCGGGGAGCTGTTTTTT. Protein: CAFEGATGELFF.

The chain joins TRBV15 to TRBJ1-2; D gene uncertain. The germline gives CDR1 LNHNV, CDR2 YYDKDF (reference sequence). The CDR3 has 16 residues. Trimming took 0 bases from V and 3 from J, leaving 14 bases between them. The CDR3 sequence is CATSRDLGVTDYGYTF. CDR3 nucleotides: TGTGCCACCAGCAGAGATCTCGGGGTTACGGACTATGGCTACACCTTC. Supplemented by reference TRBV15 and TRBJ1-2, the full variable domain reads DAMVIQNPRYQVTQFGKPVTLSCSQTLNHNVMYWYQQKSSQAPKLLFHYYDKDFNNEADTPDNFQSRRPNTSFCFLDIRSPGLGDTAMYLCATSRDLGVTDYGYTFGSGTRLTVV.